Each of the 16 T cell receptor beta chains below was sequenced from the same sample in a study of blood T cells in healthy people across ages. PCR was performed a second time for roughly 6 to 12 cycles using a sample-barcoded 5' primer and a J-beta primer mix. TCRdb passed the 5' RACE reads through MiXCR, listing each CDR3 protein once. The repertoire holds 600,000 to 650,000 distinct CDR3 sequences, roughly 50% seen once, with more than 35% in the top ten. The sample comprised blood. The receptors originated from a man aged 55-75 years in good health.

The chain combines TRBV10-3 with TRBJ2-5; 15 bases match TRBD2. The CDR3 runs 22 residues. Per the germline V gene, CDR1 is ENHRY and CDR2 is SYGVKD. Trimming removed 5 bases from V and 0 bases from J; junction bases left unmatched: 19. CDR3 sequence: CAISNPGGLAGGQHSYQETQYF. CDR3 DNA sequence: TGTGCCATCAGTAACCCCGGGGGACTAGCGGGGGGACAACACTCGTACCAAGAGACCCAGTACTTC.

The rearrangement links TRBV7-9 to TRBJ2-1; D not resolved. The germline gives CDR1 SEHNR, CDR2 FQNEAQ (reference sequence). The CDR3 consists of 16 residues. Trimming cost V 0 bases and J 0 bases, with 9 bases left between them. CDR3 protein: CASSLASTGSYNEQFF. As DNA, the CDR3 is TGTGCCAGCAGCTTAGCGTCCACGGGCTCCTACAATGAGCAGTTCTTC. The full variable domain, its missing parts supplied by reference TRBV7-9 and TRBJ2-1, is DTGVSQNPRHKITKRGQNVTFRCDPISEHNRLYWYRQTLGQGPEFLTYFQNEAQLEKSRLLSDRFSAERPKGSFSTLEIQRTEQGDSAMYLCASSLASTGSYNEQFFGPGTRLTVL.

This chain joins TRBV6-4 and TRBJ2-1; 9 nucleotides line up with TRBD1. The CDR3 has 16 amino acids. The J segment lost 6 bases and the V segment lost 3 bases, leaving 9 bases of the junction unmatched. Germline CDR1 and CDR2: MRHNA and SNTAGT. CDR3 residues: CASSESPGQGINEQFF. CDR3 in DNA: TGTGCCAGCAGTGAGTCCCCGGGACAGGGAATCAATGAGCAGTTCTTC.

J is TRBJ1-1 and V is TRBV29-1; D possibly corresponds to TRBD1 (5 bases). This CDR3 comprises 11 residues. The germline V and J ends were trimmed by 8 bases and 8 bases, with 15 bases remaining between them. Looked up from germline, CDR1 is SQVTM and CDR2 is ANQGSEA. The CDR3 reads CSSRVGTEAFF. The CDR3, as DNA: TGCAGCTCCCGTGTCGGGACGGAAGCTTTCTTT.

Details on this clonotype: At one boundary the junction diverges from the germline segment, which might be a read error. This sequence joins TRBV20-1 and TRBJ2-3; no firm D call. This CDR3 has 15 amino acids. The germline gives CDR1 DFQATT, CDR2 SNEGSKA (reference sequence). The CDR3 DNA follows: TGCAGTGCTGGAGATGATGGCAGTCTTACAGATACGCAGTATTTT. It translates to CSAGDDGSLTDTQYF.

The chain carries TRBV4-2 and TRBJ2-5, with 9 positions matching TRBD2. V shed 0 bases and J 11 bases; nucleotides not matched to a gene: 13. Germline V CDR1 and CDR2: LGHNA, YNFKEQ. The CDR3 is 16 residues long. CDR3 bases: TGTGCCAGCAGCCAAGATGATCTAGCGGGGAGTAAAGAGCAGTACTTC. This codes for CASSQDDLAGSKEQYF.

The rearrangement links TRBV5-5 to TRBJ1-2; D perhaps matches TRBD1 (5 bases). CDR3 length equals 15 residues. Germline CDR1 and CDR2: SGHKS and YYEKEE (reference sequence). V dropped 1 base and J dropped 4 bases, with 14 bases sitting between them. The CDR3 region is CASSLLGQGGYGYTF. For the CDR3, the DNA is TGTGCCAGCAGCTTGCTGGGGCAGGGAGGCTATGGCTACACCTTC.

DNA of the CDR3: TGTGCCAGCAGTTATCGGCGGGGGCCTAACTATGGCTACACCTTC. This gives the protein CASSYRRGPNYGYTF. This rearrangement joins TRBV6-5 to TRBJ1-2; possibly TRBD1 for D (6 bases). Germline assignment: CDR1 MNHEY and CDR2 SVGAGI. CDR3 length: 15 amino acids. The V end lost 3 bases, the J end lost 0 bases, and 11 bases lay between the germline ends.

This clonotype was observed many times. The CDR3 spells CASSSRRGDPTDTQYF. CDR3 in DNA: TGCGCCAGCAGCTCACGGCGGGGGGACCCCACAGATACGCAGTATTTT. The J gene is TRBJ2-3, the V gene TRBV4-1; 8 bases line up with TRBD2. From germline, CDR1 is MGHRA and CDR2 YSYEKL. This CDR3 spans 16 amino acids. J was trimmed by 2 bases and V by 5 bases; bases with no gene match: 9.

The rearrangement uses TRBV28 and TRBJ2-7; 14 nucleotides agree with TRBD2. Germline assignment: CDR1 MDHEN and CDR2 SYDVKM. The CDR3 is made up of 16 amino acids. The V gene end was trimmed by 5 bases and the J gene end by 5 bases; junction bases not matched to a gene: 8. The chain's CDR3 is CASSAQTSGGADEQYF. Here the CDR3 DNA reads TGTGCCAGCAGTGCCCAGACTAGCGGGGGGGCGGACGAGCAGTACTTC.

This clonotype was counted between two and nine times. The CDR3 DNA follows: TGTGCCAGCAACCCTTCAGGGGTCTATGGGGAGCAGTACTTC. This sequence encodes CASNPSGVYGEQYF. The chain uses TRBV27 and TRBJ2-5, with a possible D match to TRBD1 (6 bases). The CDR3 runs to 14 residues. Trimming took off 7 bases at V and 11 bases at J, with 23 bases between the two ends. CDR1 and CDR2 (germline): MNHEY, SMNVEV (reference sequence).

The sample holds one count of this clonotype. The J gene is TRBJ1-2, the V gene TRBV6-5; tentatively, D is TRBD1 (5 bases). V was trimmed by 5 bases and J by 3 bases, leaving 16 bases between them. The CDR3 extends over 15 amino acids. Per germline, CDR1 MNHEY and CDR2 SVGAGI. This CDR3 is CASSRPPGVDYGYTF. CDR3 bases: TGTGCCAGCAGTCGCCCCCCGGGGGTGGACTATGGCTACACCTTC.

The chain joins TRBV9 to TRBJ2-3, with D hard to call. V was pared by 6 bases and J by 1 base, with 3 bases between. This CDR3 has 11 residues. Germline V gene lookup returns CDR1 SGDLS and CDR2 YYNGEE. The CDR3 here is CASKRTDTQYF. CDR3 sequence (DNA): TGTGCCAGCAAGCGCACAGATACGCAGTATTTT.

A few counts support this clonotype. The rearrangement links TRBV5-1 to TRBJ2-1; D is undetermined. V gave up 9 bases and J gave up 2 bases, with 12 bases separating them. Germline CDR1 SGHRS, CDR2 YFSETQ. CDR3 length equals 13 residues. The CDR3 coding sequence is TGCGCCACCAGACCGTTGACCTACAATGAGCAGTTCTTC. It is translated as CATRPLTYNEQFF.

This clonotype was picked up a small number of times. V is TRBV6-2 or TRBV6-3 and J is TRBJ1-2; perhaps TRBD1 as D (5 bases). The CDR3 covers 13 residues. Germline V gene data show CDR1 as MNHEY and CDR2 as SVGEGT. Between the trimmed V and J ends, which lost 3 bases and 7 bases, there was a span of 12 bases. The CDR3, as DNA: TGTGCCAGCAGTTATGGGACTCAAACTGGCTACACCTTC. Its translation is CASSYGTQTGYTF.

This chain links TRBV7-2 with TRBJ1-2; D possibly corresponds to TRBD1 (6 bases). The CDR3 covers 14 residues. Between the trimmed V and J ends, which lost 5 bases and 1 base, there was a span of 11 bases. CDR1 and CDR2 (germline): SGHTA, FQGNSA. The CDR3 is CASSQDRFNYGYTF. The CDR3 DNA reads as TGTGCCAGCAGCCAGGACAGATTTAACTATGGCTACACCTTC.